This TCR beta chain was sequenced in a study of lymphopenia after photon versus proton radiotherapy. Turning to this clone: Its specificity is not known.

Repertoires were generated with immunoSEQ multiplex PCR, while TCRdb's copy carries only in-frame clones and drops some. The sample holds under 75,000 clones, about 90% seen once. This CDR3 is built from 15 residues. Germline lookup yields CDR1 MNHEY and CDR2 SMNVEV (reference sequence). The V end lost 1 base, the J end lost 4 bases, and 11 bases lay between the germline ends. Points from the study as a whole: After the lymphocyte nadir, photon-treated repertoires showed oligoclonal expansion, especially of CD8+ Temra cells.

The sequence was obtained from a woman aged 35 to 49 with cholangiocarcinoma. Here the sequenced sample was peripheral blood, taken from a patient treated with photon-based radiotherapy. V gene TRBV27 combines with J gene TRBJ1-5; perhaps TRBD1 as D (5 bases). The CDR3 region is CASSLYGGGNQPQHF. Written as DNA, the CDR3 is TGTGCCAGCAGTTTATATGGGGGAGGGAATCAGCCCCAGCATTTT.